The 14 T cell receptor beta chains below come from one sample, sequenced in a study of blood T cell repertoires in COVID-19. The repertoire was sequenced with immunoSEQ multiplex PCR; TCRdb's copy has only in-frame clones and lacks some. The table shows roughly 200,000 clones, with approximately 87% occurring only once. Sequenced sample: peripheral blood. The receptor set was obtained from a person aged 70 to 85 with COVID-19, enrolled during active disease.

V and J are TRBV27 and TRBJ1-1; the D gene is possibly TRBD1 (5 bases). Germline V lookup: CDR1 MNHEY, CDR2 SMNVEV (reference sequence). This CDR3 is 15 amino acids long. V lost 5 bases, J lost 3 bases, and 16 bases lay in between. The CDR3 sequence is CASSDNKKGDTEAFF. The CDR3 region has the DNA TGTGCCAGCAGTGATAATAAAAAAGGGGACACTGAAGCTTTCTTT.

CDR3 sequence (DNA): TGCGCCGGGAGGGGATGGGTACTAGTGCGATGTGGGGGACCATTCGATTCACCCCTCCACTTT. It yields the protein CAGRGWVLVRCGGPFDSPLHF. The V call is TRBV5-1, the J call TRBJ1-6, with a possible D match to TRBD1 (5 bases). V was clipped by 10 bases and J by 8 bases, with 40 bases between them. This CDR3 spans 21 amino acids. The germline V gene has CDR1 SGHRS and CDR2 YFSETQ.

DNA for the CDR3: TGTGCCAGCAGTCGTTCCTACGAGCAGTACTTC. This sequence encodes CASSRSYEQYF. The chain uses TRBV28 and TRBJ2-7; D not resolved. This CDR3 comprises 11 residues. Germline lookup yields CDR1 MDHEN and CDR2 SYDVKM. Trimming took 5 bases from V and 1 from J, leaving 3 bases between them.

The J gene is TRBJ2-5, the V gene TRBV27, with D tentatively TRBD1 (6 bases). The CDR3 length is 15 residues. Germline CDR1 MNHEY, CDR2 SMNVEV (reference sequence). V shed 3 bases and J shed 4 bases, with 15 bases lying between them. CDR3 DNA sequence: TGTGCCAGCAGTTTGCTACTGGACAGACCAGAGACCCAGTACTTC. Protein: CASSLLLDRPETQYF.

V gene TRBV28 combines with J gene TRBJ1-5; D is unresolved. Germline V gene data show CDR1 as MDHEN and CDR2 as SYDVKM. CDR3 length equals 12 residues. Between the trimmed V and J ends, which lost 3 bases and 9 bases, there was a span of 9 bases. Here the CDR3 reads CASSLASGPQHF. The CDR3 DNA sequence: TGTGCCAGCAGTTTGGCCAGTGGGCCCCAGCATTTT.

This chain links TRBV3-1 (or the pseudogene TRBV3-2) with TRBJ1-4; tentative D call: TRBD1 (6 bases). The CDR3 has 17 residues. The V end was cut by 3 bases, the J end by 7 bases, with 21 bases between. Germline assignment: CDR1 LGHDT and CDR2 YNNKEL (reference sequence). The CDR3 loop reads CASSQDKQGFIGEKLFF. The CDR3 coding sequence is TGTGCCAGCAGCCAGGACAAACAGGGATTTATCGGTGAAAAACTGTTTTTT.

The V call is TRBV5-6, the J call TRBJ2-2, with a possible D match to TRBD2 (6 bases). Germline V lookup: CDR1 SGHDT, CDR2 YYEEEE. Between the trimmed V and J ends, which lost 4 bases and 3 bases, there was a span of 13 bases. The CDR3 runs 15 residues. CDR3 in DNA: TGTGCCAGCAGCCTGGGGCGGGATTACACCGGGGAGCTGTTTTTT. Translating it yields CASSLGRDYTGELFF. Full variable domain (remainder filled in from reference TRBV5-6 and TRBJ2-2): DAGVTQSPTHLIKTRGQQVTLRCSPKSGHDTVSWYQQALGQGPQFIFQYYEEEERQRGNFPDRFSGHQFPNYSSELNVNALLLGDSALYLCASSLGRDYTGELFFGEGSRLTVL.

The chain joins TRBV19 to TRBJ1-3, with 9 positions matching TRBD1. Germline V gene data show CDR1 as LNHDA and CDR2 as SQIVND (reference sequence). V dropped 6 bases and J dropped 2; count of bases not matched to a gene: 2. The CDR3 is made up of 14 amino acids. CDR3 DNA: TGTGCCAGTAGAAGACAGGGGGCTGGAAACACCATATATTTT. Translated, it gives CASRRQGAGNTIYF.

In nucleotides, the CDR3 is TGTGCCAGCAGCCCCGCTGGGCCCCACGAGCAGTACTTC. The encoded protein is CASSPAGPHEQYF. The chain uses TRBV28 and TRBJ2-7; D uncertain. V was trimmed by 6 bases and J by 5 bases, leaving 14 bases between them. The CDR3 is 13 amino acids. Germline V gene sequence: CDR1 MDHEN, CDR2 SYDVKM.

The CDR3 region has the DNA TGTGCCAGCAGCTTATTCGTCGCGGGGGGCGAAGCTTTCTTT. Translated: CASSLFVAGGEAFF. This rearrangement joins TRBV7-9 to TRBJ1-1, with D maybe TRBD1 (6 bases). The CDR3 is made up of 14 amino acids. Between the trimmed V and J ends, which lost 2 bases and 8 bases, there was a span of 15 bases. In germline, CDR1 is SEHNR, CDR2 FQNEAQ (reference sequence).

This rearrangement joins TRBV7-9 to TRBJ1-5; D gene ambiguous. V lost 1 base and J 5 bases, leaving 15 bases between the germline ends. The CDR3 runs 16 residues. The germline V gene has CDR1 SEHNR and CDR2 FQNEAQ (reference sequence). The CDR3 loop is CASSLGVGTGDQPQHF. CDR3 in DNA: TGTGCCAGCAGCTTAGGTGTAGGCACCGGGGATCAGCCCCAGCATTTT.

The chain uses TRBV28 and TRBJ1-1, with no clear D. Trimming took off 4 bases at V and 1 base at J, with 10 bases between the two ends. The CDR3 length is 14 residues. CDR1 MDHEN and CDR2 SYDVKM come from the germline V gene. This CDR3 reads CASSSAAANTEAFF. The CDR3 DNA reads as TGTGCCAGCAGTTCGGCGGCCGCGAACACTGAAGCTTTCTTT.

This chain uses TRBV7-2 with TRBJ1-5; no definite D call. Germline CDR1 and CDR2: SGHTA and FQGNSA. The CDR3 consists of 17 residues. V shed 0 bases and J shed 2 bases, with 14 bases lying between them. Here the CDR3 reads CASSLARAARGNQPQHF. CDR3 DNA: TGTGCCAGCAGCTTAGCGCGGGCAGCACGAGGCAATCAGCCCCAGCATTTT. The full variable domain, its missing parts supplied by reference TRBV7-2 and TRBJ1-5, is GAGVSQSPSNKVTEKGKDVELRCDPISGHTALYWYRQSLGQGLEFLIYFQGNSAPDKSGLPSDRFSAERTGGSVSTLTIQRTQQEDSAVYLCASSLARAARGNQPQHFGDGTRLSIL.

The chain is built from TRBV15 and TRBJ1-2; D gene uncertain. The CDR3 is 13 amino acids. The germline V and J ends were trimmed by 0 bases and 7 bases, with 9 bases remaining between them. CDR1 and CDR2 from the germline V gene are LNHNV and YYDKDF (reference sequence). CDR3 protein: CATSRDMAAGYTF. The DNA for the CDR3 is TGTGCCACCAGCAGAGATATGGCGGCTGGCTACACCTTC.